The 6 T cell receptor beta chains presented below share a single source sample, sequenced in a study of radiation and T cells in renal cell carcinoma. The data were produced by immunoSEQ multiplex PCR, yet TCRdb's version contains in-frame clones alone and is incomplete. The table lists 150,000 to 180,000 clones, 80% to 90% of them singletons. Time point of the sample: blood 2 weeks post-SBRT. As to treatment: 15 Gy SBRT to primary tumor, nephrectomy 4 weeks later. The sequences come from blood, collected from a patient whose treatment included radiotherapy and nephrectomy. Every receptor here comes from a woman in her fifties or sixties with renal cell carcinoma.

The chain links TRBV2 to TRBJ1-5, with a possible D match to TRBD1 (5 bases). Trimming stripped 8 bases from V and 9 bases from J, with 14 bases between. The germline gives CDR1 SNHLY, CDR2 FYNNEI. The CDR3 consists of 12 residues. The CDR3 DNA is TGTGCCAGCGCTGGGGACTATTTGCCCCAGCATTTT. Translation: CASAGDYLPQHF.

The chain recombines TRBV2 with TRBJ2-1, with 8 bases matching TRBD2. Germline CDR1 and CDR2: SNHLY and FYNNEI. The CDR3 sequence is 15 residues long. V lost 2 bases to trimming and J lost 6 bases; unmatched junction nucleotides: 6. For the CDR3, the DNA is TGTGCCAGCAGTGAATTAGCGGGGTCCACCAATGAGCAGTTCTTC. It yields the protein CASSELAGSTNEQFF.

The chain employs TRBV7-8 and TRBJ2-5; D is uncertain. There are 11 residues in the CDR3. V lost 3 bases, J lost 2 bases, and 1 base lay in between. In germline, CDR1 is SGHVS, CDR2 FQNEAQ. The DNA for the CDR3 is TGTGCCAGCAGCTTTCAAGAGACCCAGTACTTC. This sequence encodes CASSFQETQYF.

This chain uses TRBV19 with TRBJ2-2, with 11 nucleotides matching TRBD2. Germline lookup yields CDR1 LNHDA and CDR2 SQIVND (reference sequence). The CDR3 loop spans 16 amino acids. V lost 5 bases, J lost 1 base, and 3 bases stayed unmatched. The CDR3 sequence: CASSRTSGGNTGELFF. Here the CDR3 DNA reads TGTGCCAGTAGTCGAACTAGCGGGGGGAACACCGGGGAGCTGTTTTTT.

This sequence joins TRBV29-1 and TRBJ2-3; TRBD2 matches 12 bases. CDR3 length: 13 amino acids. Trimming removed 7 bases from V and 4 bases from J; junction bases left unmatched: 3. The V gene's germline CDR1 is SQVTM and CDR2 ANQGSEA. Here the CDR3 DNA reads TGCAGCGCGAGGACTAGCGGGGCAGATACGCAGTATTTT. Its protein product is CSARTSGADTQYF.

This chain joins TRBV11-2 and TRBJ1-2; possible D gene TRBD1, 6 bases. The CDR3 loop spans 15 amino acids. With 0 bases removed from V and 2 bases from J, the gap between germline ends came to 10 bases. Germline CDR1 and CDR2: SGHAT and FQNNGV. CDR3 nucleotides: TGTGCCAGCAGCTTAGATCGACAGGCGAACTATGGCTACACCTTC. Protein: CASSLDRQANYGYTF.